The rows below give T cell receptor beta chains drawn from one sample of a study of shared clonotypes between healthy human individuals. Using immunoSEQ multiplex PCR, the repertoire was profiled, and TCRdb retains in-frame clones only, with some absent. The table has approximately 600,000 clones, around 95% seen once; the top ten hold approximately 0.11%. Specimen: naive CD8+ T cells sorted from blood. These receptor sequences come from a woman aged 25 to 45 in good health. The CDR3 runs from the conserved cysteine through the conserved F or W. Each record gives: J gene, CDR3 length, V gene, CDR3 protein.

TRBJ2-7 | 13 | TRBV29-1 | CSVEERGRFEQYF
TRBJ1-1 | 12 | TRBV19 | CATLSNWTEAFF
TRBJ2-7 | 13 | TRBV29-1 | CSVRDGSSYEQYF
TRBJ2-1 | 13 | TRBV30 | CAWSDLASNEQFF
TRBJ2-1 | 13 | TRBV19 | CASLSVNNNEQFF
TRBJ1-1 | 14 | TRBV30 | CAWSVVGGNTEAFF
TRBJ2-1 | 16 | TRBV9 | CASSVGTGSEYNEQFF
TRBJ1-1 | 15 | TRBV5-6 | CASSLIRGKSTEAFF
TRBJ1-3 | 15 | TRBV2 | CASSEGYVSGNTIYF
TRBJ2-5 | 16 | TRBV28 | CASSLLGAVGQETQYF
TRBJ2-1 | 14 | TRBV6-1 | CASSHRTGSYEQFF
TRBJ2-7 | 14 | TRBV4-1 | CASSQEYRVNEQYF
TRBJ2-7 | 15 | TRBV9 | CASSVGTSGAYEQYF
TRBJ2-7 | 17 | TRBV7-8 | CASSLEASGRAGYEQYF
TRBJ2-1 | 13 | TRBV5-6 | CASSLEQSDEQFF
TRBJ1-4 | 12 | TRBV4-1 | CASSQWDAKLFF
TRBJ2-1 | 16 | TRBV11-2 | CASSPRRGRPNNEQFF
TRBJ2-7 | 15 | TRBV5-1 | CASSLTGAQIYEQYF
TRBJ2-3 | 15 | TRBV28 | CASSSPPGYTDTQYF
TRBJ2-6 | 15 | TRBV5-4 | CASSLVGSGANVLTF
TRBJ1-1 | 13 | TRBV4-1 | CASSSGGRTEAFF
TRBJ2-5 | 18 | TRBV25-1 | CASSEPPNLVAGQETQYF
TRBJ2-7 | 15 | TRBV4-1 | CASSQDGGSSYEQYF
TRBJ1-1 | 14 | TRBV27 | CASSPAQGFTEAFF
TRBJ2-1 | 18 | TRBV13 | CASSQFKGGGRLLDEQFF
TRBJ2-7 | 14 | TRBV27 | CASSPWREFYEQYF
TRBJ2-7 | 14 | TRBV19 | CASSPGQASYEQYF
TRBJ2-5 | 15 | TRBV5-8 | CASSPRARTEETQYF
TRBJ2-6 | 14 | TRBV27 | CASSVFSGANVLTF
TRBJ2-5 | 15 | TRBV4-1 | CASSHDIEAGQEQYF
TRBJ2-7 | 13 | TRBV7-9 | CASSLYRDHEQYF